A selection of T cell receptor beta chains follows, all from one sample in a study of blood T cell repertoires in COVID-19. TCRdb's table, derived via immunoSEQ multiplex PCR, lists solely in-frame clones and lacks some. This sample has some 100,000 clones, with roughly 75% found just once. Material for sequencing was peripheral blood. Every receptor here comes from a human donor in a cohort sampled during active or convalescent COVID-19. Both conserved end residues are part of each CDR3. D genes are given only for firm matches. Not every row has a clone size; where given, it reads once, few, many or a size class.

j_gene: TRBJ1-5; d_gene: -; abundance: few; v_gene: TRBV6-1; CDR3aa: CASSEGGRSGVQPQHF; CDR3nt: TGTGCCAGCAGTGAAGGGGGCCGGTCAGGGGTGCAGCCCCAGCATTTT
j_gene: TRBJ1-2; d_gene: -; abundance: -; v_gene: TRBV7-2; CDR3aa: CASSPPGGVRYGYTF; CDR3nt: TGTGCCAGCAGCCCTCCGGGGGGGGTCAGATATGGCTACACCTTC
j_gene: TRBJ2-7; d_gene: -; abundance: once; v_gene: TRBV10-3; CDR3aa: CAISVSGLEQYF; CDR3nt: TGTGCCATCAGTGTGTCGGGGCTCGAGCAGTACTTC
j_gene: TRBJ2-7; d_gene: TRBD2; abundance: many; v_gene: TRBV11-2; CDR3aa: CASSLGPGGQLYEQYF; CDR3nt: TGTGCCAGCAGCTTGGGTCCGGGGGGGCAACTCTACGAGCAGTACTTC
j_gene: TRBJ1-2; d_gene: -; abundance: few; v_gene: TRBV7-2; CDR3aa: CASSPQGISLKLTF; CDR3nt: TGTGCCAGCAGCCCGCAGGGAATCAGTCTAAAGCTCACCTTC
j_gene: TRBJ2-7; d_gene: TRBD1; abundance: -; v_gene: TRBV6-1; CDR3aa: CASSEAGTGPYEQYF; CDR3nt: TGTGCCAGCAGTGAAGCTGGGACAGGGCCCTACGAGCAGTACTTC
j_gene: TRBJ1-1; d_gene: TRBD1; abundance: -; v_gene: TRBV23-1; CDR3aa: CASSHHGQGTTEAFF; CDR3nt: TGCGCCAGCAGTCACCACGGACAGGGTACCACTGAAGCTTTCTTT
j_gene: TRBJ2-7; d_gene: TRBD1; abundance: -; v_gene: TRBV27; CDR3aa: CASSTMDRGSEQYF; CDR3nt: TGTGCCAGCAGTACTATGGACAGGGGGAGCGAGCAGTACTTC
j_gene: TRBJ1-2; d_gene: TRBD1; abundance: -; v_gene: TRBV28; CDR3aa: CASTGRGQDVYGYTF; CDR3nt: TGTGCCAGCACGGGGAGGGGACAGGATGTTTATGGCTACACCTTC
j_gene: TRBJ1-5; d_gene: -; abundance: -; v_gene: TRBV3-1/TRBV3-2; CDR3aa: CASSQGPQPQHF; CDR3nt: TGTGCCAGCAGCCAAGGGCCGCAGCCCCAGCATTTT
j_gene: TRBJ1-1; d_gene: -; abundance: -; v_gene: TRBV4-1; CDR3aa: CASSQWSGGHLNTEAFF; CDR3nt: TGCGCCAGCAGCCAATGGTCTGGGGGACACTTGAACACTGAAGCTTTCTTT
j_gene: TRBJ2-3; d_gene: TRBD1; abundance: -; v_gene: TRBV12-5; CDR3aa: CASGSTLTGLADTQYF; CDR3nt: TGTGCTAGTGGTTCCACACTGACAGGGTTGGCAGATACGCAGTATTTT
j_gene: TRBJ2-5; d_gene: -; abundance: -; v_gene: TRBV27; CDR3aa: CASSLSIAETQYF; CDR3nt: TGTGCCAGCAGTTTATCTATCGCGGAGACCCAGTACTTC
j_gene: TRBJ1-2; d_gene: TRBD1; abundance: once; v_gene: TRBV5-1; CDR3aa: CASSMDRGVPGYGYTF; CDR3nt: TGCGCCAGCAGCATGGACAGGGGCGTACCCGGCTATGGCTACACCTTC
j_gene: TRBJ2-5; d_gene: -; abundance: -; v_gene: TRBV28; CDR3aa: CASSLSAGHQETQYF; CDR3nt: TGTGCCAGCAGTTTAAGTGCGGGGCACCAAGAGACCCAGTACTTC
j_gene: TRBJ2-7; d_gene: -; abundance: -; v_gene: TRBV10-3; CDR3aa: CAISESRGAYEQYF; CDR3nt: TGTGCCATCAGTGAGTCCAGGGGAGCGTACGAGCAGTACTTC
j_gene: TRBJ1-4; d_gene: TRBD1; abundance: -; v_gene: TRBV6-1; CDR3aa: CASSDGTGEKLFF; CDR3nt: TGTGCCAGCAGTGACGGGACAGGCGAAAAACTGTTTTTT
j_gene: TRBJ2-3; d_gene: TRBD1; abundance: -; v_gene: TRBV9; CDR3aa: CASSPGGQGSDTQYF; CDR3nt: TGTGCCAGCAGCCCCGGGGGACAGGGTTCAGATACGCAGTATTTT